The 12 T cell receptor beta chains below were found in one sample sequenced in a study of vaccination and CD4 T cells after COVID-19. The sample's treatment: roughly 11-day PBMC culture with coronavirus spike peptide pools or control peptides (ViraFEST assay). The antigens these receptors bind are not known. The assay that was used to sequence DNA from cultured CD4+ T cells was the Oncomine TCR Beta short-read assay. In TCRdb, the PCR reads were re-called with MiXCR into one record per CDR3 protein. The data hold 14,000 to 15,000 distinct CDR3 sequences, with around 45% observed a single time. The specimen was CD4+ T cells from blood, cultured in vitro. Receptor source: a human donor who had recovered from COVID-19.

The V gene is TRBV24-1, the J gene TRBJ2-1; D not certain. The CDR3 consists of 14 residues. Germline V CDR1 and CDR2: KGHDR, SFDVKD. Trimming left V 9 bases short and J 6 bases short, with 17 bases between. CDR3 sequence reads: CATGPRSLVNEQFF. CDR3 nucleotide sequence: TGTGCCACCGGCCCCCGGTCCCTTGTCAATGAGCAGTTCTTC.

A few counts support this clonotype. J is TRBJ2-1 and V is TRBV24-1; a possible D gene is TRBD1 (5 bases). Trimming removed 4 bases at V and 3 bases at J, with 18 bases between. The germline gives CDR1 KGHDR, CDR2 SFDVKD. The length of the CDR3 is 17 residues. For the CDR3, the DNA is TGTGCCACCAGTGACCCAGGACATCCTCTCAACTACAATGAGCAGTTCTTC. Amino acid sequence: CATSDPGHPLNYNEQFF.

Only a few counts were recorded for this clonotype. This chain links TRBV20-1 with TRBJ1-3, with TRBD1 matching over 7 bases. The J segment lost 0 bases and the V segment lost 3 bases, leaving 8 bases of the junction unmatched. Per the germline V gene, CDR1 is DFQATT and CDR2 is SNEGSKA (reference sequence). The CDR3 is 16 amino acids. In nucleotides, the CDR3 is TGCAGTGCTAGCGCAGGGGGAAGTAGCTCTGGAAACACCATATATTTT. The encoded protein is CSASAGGSSSGNTIYF.

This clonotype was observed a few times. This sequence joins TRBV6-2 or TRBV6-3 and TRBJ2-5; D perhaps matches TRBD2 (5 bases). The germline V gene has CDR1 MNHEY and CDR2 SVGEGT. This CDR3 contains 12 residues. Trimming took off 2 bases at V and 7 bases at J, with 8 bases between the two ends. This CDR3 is CASSYLRGTQYF. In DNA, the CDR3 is TGTGCCAGCAGTTACCTACGGGGGACCCAGTACTTC.

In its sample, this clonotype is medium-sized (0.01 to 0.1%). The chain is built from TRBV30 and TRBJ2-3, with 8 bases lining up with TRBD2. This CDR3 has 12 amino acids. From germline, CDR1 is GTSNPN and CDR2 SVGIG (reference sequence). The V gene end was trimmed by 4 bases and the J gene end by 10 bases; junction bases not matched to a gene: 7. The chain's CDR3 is CAWTRTGGSQYF. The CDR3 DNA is TGTGCCTGGACCCGGACGGGGGGGTCGCAGTATTTT.

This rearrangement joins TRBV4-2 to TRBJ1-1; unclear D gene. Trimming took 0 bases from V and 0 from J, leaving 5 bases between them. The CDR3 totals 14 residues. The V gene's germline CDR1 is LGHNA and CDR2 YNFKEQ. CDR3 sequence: CASSQERVNTEAFF. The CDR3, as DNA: TGTGCCAGCAGCCAAGAACGAGTGAACACTGAAGCTTTCTTT.

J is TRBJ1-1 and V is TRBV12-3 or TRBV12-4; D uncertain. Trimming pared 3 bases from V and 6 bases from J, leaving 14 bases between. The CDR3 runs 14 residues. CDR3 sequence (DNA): TGTGCCAGCAGTTTCTCCGACATTGCGCCTGAAGCTTTCTTT. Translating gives CASSFSDIAPEAFF.

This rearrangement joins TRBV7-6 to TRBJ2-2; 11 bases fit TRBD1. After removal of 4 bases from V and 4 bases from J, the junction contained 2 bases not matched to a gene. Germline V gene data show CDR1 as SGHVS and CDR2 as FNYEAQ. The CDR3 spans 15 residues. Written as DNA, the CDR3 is TGTGCCAGCAGCTCCGGGACAGGGGGCACCGGGGAGCTGTTTTTT. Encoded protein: CASSSGTGGTGELFF.

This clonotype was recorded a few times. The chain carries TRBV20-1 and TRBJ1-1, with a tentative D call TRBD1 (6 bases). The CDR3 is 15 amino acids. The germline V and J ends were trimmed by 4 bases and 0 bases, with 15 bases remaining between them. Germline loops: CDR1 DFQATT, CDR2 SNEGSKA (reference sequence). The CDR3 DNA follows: TGCAGTGCTATCCTACAAGGGGGGTTGAACACTGAAGCTTTCTTT. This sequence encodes CSAILQGGLNTEAFF.

The CDR3 sequence: CASSLVVNSHQPQHF. The CDR3 DNA reads as TGTGCCAGCAGCTTAGTAGTTAACAGCCACCAGCCCCAGCATTTT. The J gene is TRBJ1-5, the V gene TRBV7-8; D uncertain. Trimming cost V 1 base and J 7 bases, with 14 bases left between them. The CDR3 contains 15 residues. Germline V lookup: CDR1 SGHVS, CDR2 FQNEAQ.

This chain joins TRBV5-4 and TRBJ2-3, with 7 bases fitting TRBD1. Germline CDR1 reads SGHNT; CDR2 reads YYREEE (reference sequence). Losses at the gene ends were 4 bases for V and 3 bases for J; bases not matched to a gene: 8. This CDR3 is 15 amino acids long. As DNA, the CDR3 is TGTGCCAGCAGCGTAAACAGGGGAAGGACAGATACGCAGTATTTT. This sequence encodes CASSVNRGRTDTQYF.

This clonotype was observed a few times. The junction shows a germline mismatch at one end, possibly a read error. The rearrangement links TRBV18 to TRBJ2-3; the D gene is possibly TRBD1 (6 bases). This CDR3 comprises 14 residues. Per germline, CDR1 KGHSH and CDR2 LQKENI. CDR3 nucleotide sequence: TGTGCCAGCTCCCCACGGACAGATGCAGATACGCAGTATTTT. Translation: CASSPRTDADTQYF.